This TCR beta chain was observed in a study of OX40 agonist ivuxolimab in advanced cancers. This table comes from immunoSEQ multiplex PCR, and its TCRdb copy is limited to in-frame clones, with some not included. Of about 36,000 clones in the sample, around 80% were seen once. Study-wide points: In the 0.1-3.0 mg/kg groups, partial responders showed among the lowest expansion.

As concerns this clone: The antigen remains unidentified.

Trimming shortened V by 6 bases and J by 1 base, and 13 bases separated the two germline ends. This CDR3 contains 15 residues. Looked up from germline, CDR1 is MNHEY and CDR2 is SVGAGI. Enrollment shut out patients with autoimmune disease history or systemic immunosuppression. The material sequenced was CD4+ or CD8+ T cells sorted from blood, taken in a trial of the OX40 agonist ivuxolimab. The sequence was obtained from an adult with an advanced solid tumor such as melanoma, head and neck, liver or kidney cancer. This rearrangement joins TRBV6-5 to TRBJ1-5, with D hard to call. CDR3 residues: CASRLDTSSNQPQHF. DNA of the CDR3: TGTGCCAGCAGACTTGATACCTCGAGCAATCAGCCCCAGCATTTT.